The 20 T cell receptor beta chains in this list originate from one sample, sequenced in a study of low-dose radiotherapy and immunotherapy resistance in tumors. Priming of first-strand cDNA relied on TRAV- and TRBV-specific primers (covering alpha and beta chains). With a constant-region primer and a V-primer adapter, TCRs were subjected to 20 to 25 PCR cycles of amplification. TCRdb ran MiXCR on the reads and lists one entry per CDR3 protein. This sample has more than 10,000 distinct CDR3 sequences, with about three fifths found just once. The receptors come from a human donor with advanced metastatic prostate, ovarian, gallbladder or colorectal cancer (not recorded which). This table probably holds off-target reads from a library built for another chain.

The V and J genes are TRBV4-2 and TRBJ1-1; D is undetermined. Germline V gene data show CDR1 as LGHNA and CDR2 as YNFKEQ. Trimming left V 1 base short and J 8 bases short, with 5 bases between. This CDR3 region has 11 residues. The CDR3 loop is CASSQGWEAFF. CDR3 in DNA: TGTGCCAGCAGCCAAGGCTGGGAAGCTTTCTTT.

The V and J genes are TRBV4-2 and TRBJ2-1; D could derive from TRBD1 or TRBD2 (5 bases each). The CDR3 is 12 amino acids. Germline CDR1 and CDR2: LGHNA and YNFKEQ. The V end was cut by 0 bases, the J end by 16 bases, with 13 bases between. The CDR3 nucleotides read TGTGCCAGCAGCCAAGAGTCCGGGGCCAGATTCTTC. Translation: CASSQESGARFF.

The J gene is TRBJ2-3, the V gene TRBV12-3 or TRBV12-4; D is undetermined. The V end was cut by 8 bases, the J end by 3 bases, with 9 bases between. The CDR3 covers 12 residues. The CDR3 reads CASLRRTDTQYF. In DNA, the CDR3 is TGTGCCAGCCTTAGGCGAACAGATACGCAGTATTTT.

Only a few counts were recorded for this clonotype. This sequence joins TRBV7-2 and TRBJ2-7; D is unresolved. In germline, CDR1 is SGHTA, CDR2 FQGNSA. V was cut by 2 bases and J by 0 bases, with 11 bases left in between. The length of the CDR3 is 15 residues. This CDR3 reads CASSLTISASYEQYF. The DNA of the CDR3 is TGTGCCAGCAGCTTAACGATAAGCGCCTCCTACGAGCAGTACTTC.

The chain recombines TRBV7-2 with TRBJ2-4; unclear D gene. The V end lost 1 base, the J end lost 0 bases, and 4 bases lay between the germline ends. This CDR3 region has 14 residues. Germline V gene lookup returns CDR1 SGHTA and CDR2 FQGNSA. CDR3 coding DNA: TGTGCCAGCAGCTTAGGAGTAGCCAAAAACATTCAGTACTTC. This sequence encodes CASSLGVAKNIQYF.

As DNA, the CDR3 is TGTGCCAGGAGGGGGGGCCCTGAAGCTTTCTTT. It encodes CARRGGPEAFF. This rearrangement joins TRBV2 to TRBJ1-1; TRBD1 is a possible D gene (6 bases). Trimming took 9 bases from V and 6 from J, leaving 11 bases between them. The CDR3 runs to 11 residues. Germline CDR1 is SNHLY and CDR2 is FYNNEI.

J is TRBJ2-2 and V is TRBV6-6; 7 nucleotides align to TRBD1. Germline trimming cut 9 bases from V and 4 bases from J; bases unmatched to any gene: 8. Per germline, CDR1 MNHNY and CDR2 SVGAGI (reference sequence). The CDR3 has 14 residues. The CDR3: CASWQDRFTGELFF. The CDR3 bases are TGTGCCAGTTGGCAGGACAGGTTCACCGGGGAGCTGTTTTTT.

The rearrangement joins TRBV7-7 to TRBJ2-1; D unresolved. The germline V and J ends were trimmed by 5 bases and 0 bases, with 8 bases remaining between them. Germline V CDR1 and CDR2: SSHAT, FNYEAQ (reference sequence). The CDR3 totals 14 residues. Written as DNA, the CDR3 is TGTGCCAGCAGCCCGCCCAGCTCCTACAATGAGCAGTTCTTC. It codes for CASSPPSSYNEQFF.

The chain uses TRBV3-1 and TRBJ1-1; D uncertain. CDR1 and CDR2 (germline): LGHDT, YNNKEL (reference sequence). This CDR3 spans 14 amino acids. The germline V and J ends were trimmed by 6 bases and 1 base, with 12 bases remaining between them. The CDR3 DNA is TGTGCCAGCAGTTTCCAACTGAAGAACACTGAAGCTTTCTTT. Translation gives CASSFQLKNTEAFF.

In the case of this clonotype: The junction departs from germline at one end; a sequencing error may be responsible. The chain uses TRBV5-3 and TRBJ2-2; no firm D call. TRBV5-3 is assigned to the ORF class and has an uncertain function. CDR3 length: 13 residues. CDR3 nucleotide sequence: TGTGCCAGCAGCTTCTCATACACCGGGGAGCTGTTTTTT. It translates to CASSFSYTGELFF.

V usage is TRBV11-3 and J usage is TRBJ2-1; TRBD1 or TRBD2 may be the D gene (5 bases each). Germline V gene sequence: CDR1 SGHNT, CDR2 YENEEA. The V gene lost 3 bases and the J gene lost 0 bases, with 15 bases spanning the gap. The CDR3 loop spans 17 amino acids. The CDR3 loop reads CASSLGVERSSYNEQFF. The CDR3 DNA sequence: TGTGCCAGCAGCTTGGGGGTTGAGCGGAGCTCCTACAATGAGCAGTTCTTC. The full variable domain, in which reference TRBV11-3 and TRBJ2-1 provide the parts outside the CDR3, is EAGVVQSPRYKIIEKKQPVAFWCNPISGHNTLYWYLQNLGQGPELLIRYENEEAVDDSQLPKDRFSAERLKGVDSTLKIQPAELGDSAVYLCASSLGVERSSYNEQFFGPGTRLTVL.

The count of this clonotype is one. CDR3 DNA sequence: TGTGCCAGCAGTGGGGGGACAACGAACACCGGGGAGCTGTTTTTT. Residues: CASSGGTTNTGELFF. The chain couples TRBV2 to TRBJ2-2, with D possibly being TRBD1 (6 bases). The length of the CDR3 is 15 residues. Germline V gives CDR1 SNHLY, CDR2 FYNNEI. Trimming stripped 4 bases from V and 0 bases from J, with 9 bases between.

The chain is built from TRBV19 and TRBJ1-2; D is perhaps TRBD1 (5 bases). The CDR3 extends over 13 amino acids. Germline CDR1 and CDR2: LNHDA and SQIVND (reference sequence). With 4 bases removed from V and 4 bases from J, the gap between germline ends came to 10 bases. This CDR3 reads CASSTQGLYGYTF. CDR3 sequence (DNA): TGTGCCAGTAGTACTCAGGGCCTCTATGGCTACACCTTC. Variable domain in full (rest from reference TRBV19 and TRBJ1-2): DGGITQSPKYLFRKEGQNVTLSCEQNLNHDAMYWYRQDPGQGLRLIYYSQIVNDFQKGDIAEGYSVSREKKESFPLTVTSAQKNPTAFYLCASSTQGLYGYTFGSGTRLTVV.

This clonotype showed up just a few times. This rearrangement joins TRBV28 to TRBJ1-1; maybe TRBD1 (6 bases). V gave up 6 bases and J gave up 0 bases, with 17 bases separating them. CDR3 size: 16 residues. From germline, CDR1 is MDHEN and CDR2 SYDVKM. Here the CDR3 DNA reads TGTGCCAGCAGGGCATATACAGGGCTAATGAACACTGAAGCTTTCTTT. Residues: CASRAYTGLMNTEAFF.

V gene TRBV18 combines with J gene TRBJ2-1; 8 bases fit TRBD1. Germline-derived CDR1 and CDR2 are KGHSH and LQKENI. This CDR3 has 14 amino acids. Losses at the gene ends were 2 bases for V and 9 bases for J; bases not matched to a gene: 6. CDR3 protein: CASSPTTGGREQFF. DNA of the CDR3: TGTGCCAGCTCACCAACTACAGGGGGACGTGAGCAGTTCTTC.

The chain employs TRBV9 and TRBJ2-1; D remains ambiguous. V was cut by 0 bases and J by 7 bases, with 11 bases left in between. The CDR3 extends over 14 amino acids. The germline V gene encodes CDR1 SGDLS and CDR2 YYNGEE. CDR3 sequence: CASSVGGAPNEQFF. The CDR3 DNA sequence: TGTGCCAGCAGCGTAGGAGGAGCCCCGAATGAGCAGTTCTTC.

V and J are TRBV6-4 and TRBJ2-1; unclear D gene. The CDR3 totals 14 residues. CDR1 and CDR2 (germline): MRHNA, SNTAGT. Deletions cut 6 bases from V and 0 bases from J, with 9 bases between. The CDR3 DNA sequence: TGTGCCAGCAGCGCCATACCCTCCTACAATGAGCAGTTCTTC. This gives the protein CASSAIPSYNEQFF.

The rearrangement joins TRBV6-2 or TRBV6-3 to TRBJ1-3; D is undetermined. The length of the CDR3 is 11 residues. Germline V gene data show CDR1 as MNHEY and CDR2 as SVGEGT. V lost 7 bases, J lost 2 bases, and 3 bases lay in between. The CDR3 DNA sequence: TGTGCCAGCAAGACTGGAAACACCATATATTTT. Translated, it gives CASKTGNTIYF.

The DNA for the CDR3 is TGTGCCATCAGTGAGTCCAAGGGGAGCTACGAGCAGTACTTC. This gives the protein CAISESKGSYEQYF. This sequence joins TRBV10-3 and TRBJ2-7; D is possibly TRBD1 or TRBD2 (5 bases each). The CDR3 totals 14 residues. With 0 bases removed from V and 3 bases from J, the gap between germline ends came to 9 bases. Germline CDR1 is ENHRY and CDR2 is SYGVKD.

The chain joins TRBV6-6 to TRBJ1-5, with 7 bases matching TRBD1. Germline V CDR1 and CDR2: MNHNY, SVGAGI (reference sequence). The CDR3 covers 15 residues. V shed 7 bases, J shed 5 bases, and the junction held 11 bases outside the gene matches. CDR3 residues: CASTDLDRADQPQHF. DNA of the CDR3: TGTGCCAGCACCGACCTTGACAGGGCCGATCAGCCCCAGCATTTT.